What follows describes a single T cell receptor beta chain. This sample was taken from a study of blood T cell repertoires in COVID-19. The data were produced by immunoSEQ multiplex PCR, yet TCRdb's version contains in-frame clones alone and is incomplete. The sample lists about 39,000 clones, 85% to 90% occurring once. The CDR3 sequence is 18 residues long. Germline V gives CDR1 SGHRS, CDR2 YFSETQ. Trimming stripped 4 bases from V and 0 bases from J, with 22 bases between. The V and J genes are TRBV5-1 and TRBJ1-1; D may be TRBD1 (6 bases). This TCR came from a man between 65 and 85 years old with acute or convalescent COVID-19. The specimen was peripheral blood. The CDR3 is CASSPDGTWRTMNTEAFF. The CDR3 nucleotides read TGCGCCAGCAGCCCCGACGGGACATGGAGAACCATGAACACTGAAGCTTTCTTT.